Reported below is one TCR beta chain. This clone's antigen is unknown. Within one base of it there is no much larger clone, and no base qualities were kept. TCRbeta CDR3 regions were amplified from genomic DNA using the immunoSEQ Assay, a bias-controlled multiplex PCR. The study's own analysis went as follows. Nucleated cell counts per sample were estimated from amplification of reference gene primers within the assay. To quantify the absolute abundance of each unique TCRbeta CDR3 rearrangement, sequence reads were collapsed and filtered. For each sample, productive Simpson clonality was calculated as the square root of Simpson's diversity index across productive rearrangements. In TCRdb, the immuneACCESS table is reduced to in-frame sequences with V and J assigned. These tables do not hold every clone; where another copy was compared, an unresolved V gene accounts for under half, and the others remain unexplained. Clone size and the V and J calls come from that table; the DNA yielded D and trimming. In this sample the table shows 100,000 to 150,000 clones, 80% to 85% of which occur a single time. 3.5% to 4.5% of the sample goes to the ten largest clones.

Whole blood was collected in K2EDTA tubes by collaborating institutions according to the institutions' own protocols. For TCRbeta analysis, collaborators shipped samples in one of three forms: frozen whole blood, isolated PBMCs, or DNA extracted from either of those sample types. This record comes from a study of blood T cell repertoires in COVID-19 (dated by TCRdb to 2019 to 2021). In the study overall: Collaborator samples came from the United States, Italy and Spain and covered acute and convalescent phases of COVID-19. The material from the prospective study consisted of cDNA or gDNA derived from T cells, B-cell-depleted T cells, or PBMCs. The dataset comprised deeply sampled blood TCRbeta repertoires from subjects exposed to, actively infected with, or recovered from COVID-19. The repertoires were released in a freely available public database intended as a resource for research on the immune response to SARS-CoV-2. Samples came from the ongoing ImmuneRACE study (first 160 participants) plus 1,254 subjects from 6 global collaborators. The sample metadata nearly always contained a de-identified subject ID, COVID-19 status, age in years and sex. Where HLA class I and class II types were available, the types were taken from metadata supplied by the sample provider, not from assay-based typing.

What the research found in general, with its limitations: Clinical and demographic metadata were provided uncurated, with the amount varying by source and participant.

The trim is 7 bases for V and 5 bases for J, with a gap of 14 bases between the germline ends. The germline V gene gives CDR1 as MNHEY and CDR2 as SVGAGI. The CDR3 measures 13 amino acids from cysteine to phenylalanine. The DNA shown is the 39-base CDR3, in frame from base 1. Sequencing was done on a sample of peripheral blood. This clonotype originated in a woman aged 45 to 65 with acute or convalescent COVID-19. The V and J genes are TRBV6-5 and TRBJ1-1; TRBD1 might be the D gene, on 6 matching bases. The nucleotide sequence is TGTGCCAGCAACTATTTACAGGGAACTGAAGCTTTCTTT. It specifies CASNYLQGTEAFF.